This TCR beta chain was recorded in a study of CD8 T cells in Susac syndrome. The ends lost 4 bases at V and 6 bases at J; junction bases unmatched: 8. Germline loops: CDR1 DFQATT, CDR2 SNEGSKA (reference sequence). This CDR3 has 14 residues. RNA amounts of about 0.5 to 1 ug underwent reverse transcription with random hexamers. Amplification of TCR beta CDR3 spanned 54 Vbeta and 13 Jbeta via immunoSEQ multiplex PCR. TCRdb recomputed calls from the immunoSEQ multiplex PCR reads with MiXCR, one row per CDR3 protein. The sample shows tens of thousands of distinct CDR3 sequences, about 91% of them seen only once.

This receptor was identified in a human donor with multiple sclerosis. The sample taken for sequencing was CD8+ T cells from PBMCs. The chain carries TRBV20-1 and TRBJ2-5; 10 nucleotides match TRBD2. This chain's CDR3 is CSATIAGGIKTQYF. CDR3 nucleotide sequence: TGCAGTGCTACAATAGCGGGGGGTATAAAGACCCAGTACTTC.